The next 5 T cell receptor beta chains were all read from a single sample in a study of T cell clonotyping in hematopoietic cell transplantation. Generated by immunoSEQ multiplex PCR, the TCRdb table keeps only in-frame clones and is missing some. The table includes some 29,000 clones, around nine tenths detected once. The source was PBMCs, collected 100 days after allogeneic stem cell transplant. The receptor set was obtained from a female patient aged 50-65 years who had an allogeneic stem cell transplant from a related donor, so the T cells may come from the graft donor. Some clones in this sample may be carry-over from other donors' samples.

The chain uses TRBV30 and TRBJ2-7; no clear D. CDR3 length: 15 residues. Germline values: CDR1 GTSNPN, CDR2 SVGIG (reference sequence). V was trimmed by 2 bases and J by 2 bases, leaving 16 bases between them. The CDR3 region has the DNA TGTGCCTGGAGTCACCCCCTAGATCTACCCTACGAGCAGTACTTC. Translated, it gives CAWSHPLDLPYEQYF. The whole variable domain, remainder taken from reference TRBV30 and TRBJ2-7, is SQTIHQWPATLVQPVGSPLSLECTVEGTSNPNLYWYRQAAGRGLQLLFYSVGIGQISSEVPQNLSASRPQDRQFILSSKKLLLSDSGFYLCAWSHPLDLPYEQYFGPGTRLTVT.

The rearrangement links TRBV5-4 to TRBJ2-1; tentative D call: TRBD2 (6 bases). V gave up 0 bases and J gave up 7 bases, with 11 bases separating them. The CDR3 has 14 amino acids. From germline, CDR1 is SGHNT and CDR2 YYREEE (reference sequence). CDR3 DNA sequence: TGTGCCAGCAGCTTGGTTGGCGGGGCGAATGAGCAGTTCTTC. Translation gives CASSLVGGANEQFF.

This chain uses TRBV7-9 with TRBJ1-2; D is uncertain. V was shortened by 9 bases and J by 4 bases, with 9 bases between the two germline ends. The germline V gene encodes CDR1 SEHNR and CDR2 FQNEAQ (reference sequence). This CDR3 spans 11 amino acids. The CDR3 DNA reads as TGTGCCAGTGTCTCAGTCTATGGCTACACCTTC. Amino acids: CASVSVYGYTF.

This rearrangement joins TRBV2 to TRBJ1-1; no firm D call. In germline, CDR1 is SNHLY, CDR2 FYNNEI. The V end lost 8 bases, the J end lost 0 bases, and 4 bases lay between the germline ends. CDR3 size: 11 residues. The CDR3 here is CASRLNTEAFF. CDR3 coding DNA: TGTGCCAGCCGTTTGAACACTGAAGCTTTCTTT.

The chain recombines TRBV6-6 with TRBJ2-7; 7 bases agree with TRBD2. CDR1 and CDR2 (germline): MNHNY, SVGAGI (reference sequence). J gave up 1 base and V 0 bases, and 6 bases lay outside the gene matches. This CDR3 has 16 residues. This CDR3 reads CASSYSQSGASYEQYF. The CDR3, as DNA: TGTGCCAGCAGTTACTCCCAAAGCGGGGCGTCCTACGAGCAGTACTTC.